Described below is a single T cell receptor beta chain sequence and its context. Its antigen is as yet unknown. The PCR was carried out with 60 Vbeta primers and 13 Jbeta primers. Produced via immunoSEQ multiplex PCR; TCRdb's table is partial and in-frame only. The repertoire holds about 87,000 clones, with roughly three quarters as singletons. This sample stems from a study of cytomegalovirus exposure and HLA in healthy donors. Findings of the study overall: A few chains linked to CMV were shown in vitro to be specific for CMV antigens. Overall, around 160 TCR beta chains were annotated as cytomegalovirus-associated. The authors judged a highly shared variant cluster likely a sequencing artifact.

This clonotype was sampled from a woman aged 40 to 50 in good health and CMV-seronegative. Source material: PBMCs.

For the CDR3, the DNA is TGTGCCAGCAGGGACACAGGGATAGGAAATTCACCCCTCCACTTT. Its protein product is CASRDTGIGNSPLHF. The chain couples TRBV6-1 to TRBJ1-6; TRBD1 might be the D (6 bases). V was trimmed by 6 bases and J by 7 bases, leaving 16 bases between them. CDR3 size: 15 residues. Germline CDR1 and CDR2: MNHNS and SASEGT.